This T cell receptor (beta chain) was identified during a study of blood T cell repertoires in COVID-19. Cohorts were determined from participant-reported clinical history. In germline, CDR1 is KGHSH, CDR2 LQKENI. The CDR3 totals 15 residues. The germline V and J ends were trimmed by 3 bases and 0 bases, with 9 bases remaining between them. Concerning this clone: Other nucleotide sequences in the sample specify the same CDR3.

Some clones are missing from TCRdb's copy, which holds only in-frame ones; the method was immunoSEQ multiplex PCR. The data show some 270,000 clones, 70% to 90% seen once. Material for sequencing was PBMCs or T cells enriched from blood (not recorded which). The sequence was obtained from a woman under 40 who had recovered from COVID-19. The chain uses TRBV18 and TRBJ1-3, with no clear D. The CDR3 nucleotides are TGTGCCAGCTCACCCACCGGTAACTCTGGAAACACCATATATTTT. This codes for CASSPTGNSGNTIYF.